The text below deals with one TCR beta chain. What it recognizes is unknown. This entry belongs to a study of Ad26.COV2.S vaccination and SARS-CoV-2 variants. Study details: Dosing was one shot or two shots 56 days apart.

Overall study results and limits: Considerable breadth of spike-specific CD8+ and CD4+ T cell responses has reportedly been documented following vaccination.

CDR1 is LGHNA and CDR2 is YNFKEQ in the germline V gene. This CDR3 is 18 amino acids long. V lost 3 bases and J 4 bases, leaving 22 bases between the germline ends. Indicated treatment: about 20 received Ad26.COV2.S at low or high dose, single or two shots; roughly five received placebo; per-sample allocation not given. Collection of samples fell on day 63 after the first vaccine or placebo injection. The administered vaccine (an Ad26 vector) expressed Wuhan-strain SARS-CoV-2 spike. Only in-frame clones appear in the TCRdb table, and some are missing; sequencing was by immunoSEQ multiplex PCR. The repertoire holds 300,000 to 400,000 clones, with around 86% as singletons.

The rearrangement uses TRBV4-2 and TRBJ1-5; the D gene is possibly TRBD1 (6 bases). This clonotype originated in a person between 18 and 65 years old who received the Ad26.COV2.S COVID-19 vaccine or a placebo. The specimen comprised peripheral blood, sampled in a trial of Ad26.COV2.S vaccine versus placebo. Here the CDR3 reads CASSHTMGGQGGNQPQHF. DNA for the CDR3: TGTGCCAGCAGCCATACCATGGGGGGCCAAGGGGGAAATCAGCCCCAGCATTTT.